This TCR beta chain emerged from a study of early stage breast cancer tumors (dated by TCRdb to about 2017). Regarding the study in general: Of the roughly 15 invasive breast tumors, about a dozen were found to be estrogen receptor-positive, progesterone receptor-positive and HER2-negative. Of the approximately 12 ER+/PR+/HER2- tumors, eight were classified as invasive ductal carcinomas and four as invasive lobular carcinomas. The samples as a whole yielded roughly 2,700,000 detected templates, corresponding to over a million unique clonotypes. On average, each sample got roughly 9.7-fold read coverage.

Broader findings and caveats from the paper: Chain pairing and functional markers such as CD4, CD8 and FOXP3 were not captured by bulk genomic DNA sequencing of unsorted cells. The small cohort size prevented analysis by tumor subtype. Enriched TCRB sequences shared across patients were found to be mostly commonly generated sequences that were unlikely to play an important role in the tumor microenvironment. Repertoires from blood and normal breast were more alike than repertoires from blood and tumor, and in about 85% of the 16 patients, comparing each tissue with blood separated tumor from normal. Compared with adjacent normal breast tissue, tumors had higher clonality and around 2.5-fold greater T cell density.

Every sample was amplified as two independent genomic DNA replicates, using approximately 0.5 ug for blood and about 1.6 ug for tumor or normal breast. Following the manufacturer's instructions, the ImmunoSeq Intro kit was used to carry out TCRB sequencing on genomic DNA. Multiplex PCR ran 30 to 40 cycles with proprietary primers and spike-in control sequences for absolute quantification. Single-end 150-bp reads were used to sequence an 87-bp fragment spanning the CDR3 and the flanking V and J genes. Each lane of an Illumina MiSeq running version 3.0 chemistry carried seven multiplexed samples, with two replicates apiece. In the paper's pipeline: Raw data were processed with the vendor's proprietary pipeline, and both replicates were merged into a single result per sample. A clonotype was defined as productive rearrangements that share the same V-gene family, CDR3 amino acid sequence and J-gene segment. Clonality was calculated as 1 minus the normalized Shannon entropy (Pielou evenness) of TCRB abundances. To estimate T cell density, the total number of templates was divided by the number of input cells, which was inferred from the amount of DNA input. Recon, run with its default parameters, was used to estimate overall repertoire diversity and clonality. A clonotype counted as tumor-enriched if its abundance in tumor exceeded 0.1% and was at least 32-fold higher than its abundance in normal breast. In its TCRdb copy, this immuneACCESS table keeps in-frame sequences only and misses some clones. Where compared with another copy, unresolved V genes explain less than half of these, and the others have no known cause. V and J calls and clone size follow that table, whereas D and trimming were derived from the DNA. This sample comprises 65,000 to 75,000 clones, 75% to 90% of them detected only once. The ten largest account for 4% to 5% of the sample.

A note on this clone: The specificity of this receptor is unknown. One base away there is no much larger clone; base qualities are not given.

CDR3 length: 15 amino acids, cysteine to phenylalanine. Only the CDR3 region is kept as DNA, spanning 45 bases read in frame from base 1. Between the V and J ends, shortened by 3 bases and 0 bases respectively, the junction contains 11 bases. CDR1 and CDR2 (KGHSH, LQKENI) derive from the germline V gene. The study profiled bulk TCR beta-chain repertoires in matched peripheral blood, tumor and adjacent normal breast tissue taken from approximately 16 patients with early-stage breast cancer. Before surgery, about 5-11 mL of whole blood was collected into EDTA tubes and then processed within 2 hours. Peripheral blood mononuclear cells were isolated by Ficoll-Paque centrifugation in SepMate-50 tubes. For storage in liquid nitrogen, PBMCs were cryopreserved as aliquots of about 2 to 4.5 million cells in roughly 90% FBS with around 10% DMSO. Genomic DNA was extracted with the Qiagen AllPrep DNA/RNA Mini kit.

The receptor comes from a person aged 35 to 50 with breast cancer. This sequence uses TRBV18 and TRBJ1-1; TRBD1 might be the D gene, on 6 matching bases. Material: blood. The CDR3 protein: CASSPRQDMNTEAFF. The sequenced DNA: TGTGCCAGCTCACCGAGACAGGACATGAACACTGAAGCTTTCTTT.